The present entry profiles one T cell receptor beta chain with its context. As yet, its antigen is unknown. Trimming stripped 7 bases from V and 1 base from J, with 20 bases between. Per the germline V gene, CDR1 is SGHAT and CDR2 is FQDESV (reference sequence). This CDR3 comprises 18 residues. Isolated RNA was reverse transcribed into cDNA used as the sequencing template. The protocol was immunoSEQ multiplex PCR, while the TCRdb copy is restricted to in-frame clones and leaves out a portion. The sample yields about 140,000 clones, 55% to 65% seen once. The data originate from a study of CD8+ T cells in alopecia areata. Study conclusions and caveats: In lesional scalp, particularly from alopecia totalis/universalis, clonality was higher than in normal scalp. Scalp sample sequencing also detects resident alphabeta T cells of normal skin. Mice gave a clearer picture of TCR sharing than patients did, possibly for HLA-related reasons.

Using a FACSAria, the CD4+ and CD8+ T cells were sorted from the PBMCs. Sequenced material: CD4+ T cells sorted from blood. The chain has TRBV11-1 and TRBJ2-6; D may be TRBD1 (5 bases). This TCR was sampled from a human donor in good health. CDR3 residues: CASTHSAGKGSGANVLTF. The DNA of the CDR3 is TGTGCCAGCACCCATTCGGCAGGGAAGGGGTCTGGGGCCAACGTCCTGACTTTC.